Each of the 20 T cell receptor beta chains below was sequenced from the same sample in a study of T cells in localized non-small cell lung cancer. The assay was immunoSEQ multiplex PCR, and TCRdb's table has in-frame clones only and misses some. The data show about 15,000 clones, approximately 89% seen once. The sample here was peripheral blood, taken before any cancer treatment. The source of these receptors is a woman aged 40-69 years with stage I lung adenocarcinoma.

CDR3 amino acids: CASSLGASMSGELFF. Written as DNA, the CDR3 is TGTGCCAGCAGCTTAGGGGCTAGCATGAGCGGGGAGCTGTTTTTT. The chain recombines TRBV7-8 with TRBJ2-2; tentative D call: TRBD2 (5 bases). Looked up from germline, CDR1 is SGHVS and CDR2 is FQNEAQ. V lost 1 base and J 7 bases, leaving 13 bases between the germline ends. The CDR3 loop spans 15 amino acids.

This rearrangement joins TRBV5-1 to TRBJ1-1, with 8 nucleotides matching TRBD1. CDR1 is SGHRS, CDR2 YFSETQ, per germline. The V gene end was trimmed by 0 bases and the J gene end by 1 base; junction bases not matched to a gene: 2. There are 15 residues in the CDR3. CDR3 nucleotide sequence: TGCGCCAGCAGCTTGGAGGGGACAGGGAACACTGAAGCTTTCTTT. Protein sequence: CASSLEGTGNTEAFF.

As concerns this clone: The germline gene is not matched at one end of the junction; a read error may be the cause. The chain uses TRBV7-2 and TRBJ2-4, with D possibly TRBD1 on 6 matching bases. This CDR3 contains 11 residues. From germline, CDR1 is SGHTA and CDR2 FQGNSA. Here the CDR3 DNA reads TGTGCCAGCAGCCGCTTACGGGACATGTTCTTC. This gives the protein CASSRLRDMFF.

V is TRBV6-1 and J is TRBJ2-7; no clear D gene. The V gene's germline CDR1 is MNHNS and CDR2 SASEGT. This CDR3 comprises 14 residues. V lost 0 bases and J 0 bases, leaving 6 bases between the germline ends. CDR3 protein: CASSEARHSYEQYF. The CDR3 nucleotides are TGTGCCAGCAGTGAAGCGAGACACTCCTACGAGCAGTACTTC.

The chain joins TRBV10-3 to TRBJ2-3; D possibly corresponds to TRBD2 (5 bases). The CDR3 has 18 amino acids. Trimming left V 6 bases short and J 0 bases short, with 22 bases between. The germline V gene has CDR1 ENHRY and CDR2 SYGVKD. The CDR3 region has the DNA TGTGCCATCAGCTTCGGGGTTAAATCCCCCCCTAGCACAGATACGCAGTATTTT. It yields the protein CAISFGVKSPPSTDTQYF.

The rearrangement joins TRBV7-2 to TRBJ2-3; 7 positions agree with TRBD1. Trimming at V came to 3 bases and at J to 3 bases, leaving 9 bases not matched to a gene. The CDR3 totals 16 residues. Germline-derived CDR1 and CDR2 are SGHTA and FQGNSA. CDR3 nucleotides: TGTGCCAGCAGCTTCCGTCGACAGGGATGGACAGATACGCAGTATTTT. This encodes CASSFRRQGWTDTQYF.

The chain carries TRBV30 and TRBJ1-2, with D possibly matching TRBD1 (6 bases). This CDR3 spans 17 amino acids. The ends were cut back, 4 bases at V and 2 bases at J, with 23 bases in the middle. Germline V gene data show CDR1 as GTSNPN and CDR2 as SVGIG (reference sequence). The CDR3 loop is CAWTPLFGTSGNYGYTF. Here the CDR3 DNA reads TGTGCCTGGACGCCATTATTCGGGACATCGGGGAACTATGGCTACACCTTC.

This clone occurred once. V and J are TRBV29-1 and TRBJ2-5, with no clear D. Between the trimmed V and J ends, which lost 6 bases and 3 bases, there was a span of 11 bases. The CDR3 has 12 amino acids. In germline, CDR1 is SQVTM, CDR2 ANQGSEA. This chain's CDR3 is CSVSRTEETQYF. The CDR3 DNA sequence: TGCAGCGTCAGCAGAACCGAAGAGACCCAGTACTTC.

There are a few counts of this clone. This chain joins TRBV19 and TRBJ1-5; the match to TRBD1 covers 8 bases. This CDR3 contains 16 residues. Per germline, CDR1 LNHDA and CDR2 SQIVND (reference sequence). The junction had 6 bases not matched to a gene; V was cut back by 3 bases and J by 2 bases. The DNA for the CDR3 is TGTGCCAGTAGTATTCTTTCGACAGGGGGCAATCAGCCCCAGCATTTT. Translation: CASSILSTGGNQPQHF. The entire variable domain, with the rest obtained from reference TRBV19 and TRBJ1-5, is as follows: DGGITQSPKYLFRKEGQNVTLSCEQNLNHDAMYWYRQDPGQGLRLIYYSQIVNDFQKGDIAEGYSVSREKKESFPLTVTSAQKNPTAFYLCASSILSTGGNQPQHFGDGTRLSIL.

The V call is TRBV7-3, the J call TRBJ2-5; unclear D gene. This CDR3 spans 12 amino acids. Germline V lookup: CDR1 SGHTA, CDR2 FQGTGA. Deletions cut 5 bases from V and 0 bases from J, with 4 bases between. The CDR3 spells CASSVDQETQYF. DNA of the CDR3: TGTGCCAGCAGCGTAGACCAAGAGACCCAGTACTTC.

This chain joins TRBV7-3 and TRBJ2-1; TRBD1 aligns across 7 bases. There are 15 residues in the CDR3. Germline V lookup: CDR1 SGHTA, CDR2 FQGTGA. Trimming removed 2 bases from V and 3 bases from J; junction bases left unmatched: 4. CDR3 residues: CASSLRQGDYNEQFF. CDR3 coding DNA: TGTGCCAGCAGCTTACGACAGGGTGACTACAATGAGCAGTTCTTC.

CDR3 sequence: CASSFRFETQYF. The CDR3 nucleotides read TGTGCCAGCAGTTTTCGGTTTGAGACCCAGTACTTC. The chain is built from TRBV28 and TRBJ2-5; D gene unclear. CDR3 size: 12 residues. V was clipped by 3 bases and J by 5 bases, with 7 bases between them. CDR1 is MDHEN, CDR2 SYDVKM, per germline.

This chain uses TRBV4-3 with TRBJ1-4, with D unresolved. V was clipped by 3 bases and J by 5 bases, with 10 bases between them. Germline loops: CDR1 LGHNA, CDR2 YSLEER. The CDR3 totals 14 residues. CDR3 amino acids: CASSQSDLNEKLFF. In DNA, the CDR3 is TGCGCCAGCAGCCAGTCAGACTTAAATGAAAAACTGTTTTTT.

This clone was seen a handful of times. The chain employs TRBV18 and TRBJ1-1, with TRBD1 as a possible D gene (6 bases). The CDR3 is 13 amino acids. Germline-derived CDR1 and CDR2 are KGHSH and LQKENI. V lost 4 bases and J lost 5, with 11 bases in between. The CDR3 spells CASSLTGFTEAFF. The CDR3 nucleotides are TGTGCCAGCTCACTCACAGGGTTTACTGAAGCTTTCTTT.

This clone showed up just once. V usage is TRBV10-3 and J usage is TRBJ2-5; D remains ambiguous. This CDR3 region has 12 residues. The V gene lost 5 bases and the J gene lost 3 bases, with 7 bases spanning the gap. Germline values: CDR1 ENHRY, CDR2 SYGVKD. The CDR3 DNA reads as TGTGCCATCAGTATAAACGAAGAGACCCAGTACTTC. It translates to CAISINEETQYF.

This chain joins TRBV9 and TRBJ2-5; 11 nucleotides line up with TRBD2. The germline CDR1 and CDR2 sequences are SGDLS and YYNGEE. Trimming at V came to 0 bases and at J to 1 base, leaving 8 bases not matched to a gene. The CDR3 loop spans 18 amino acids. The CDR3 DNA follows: TGTGCCAGCAGCGTAGGGACTAGCGGGCGAAATCTCCAAGAGACCCAGTACTTC. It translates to CASSVGTSGRNLQETQYF.

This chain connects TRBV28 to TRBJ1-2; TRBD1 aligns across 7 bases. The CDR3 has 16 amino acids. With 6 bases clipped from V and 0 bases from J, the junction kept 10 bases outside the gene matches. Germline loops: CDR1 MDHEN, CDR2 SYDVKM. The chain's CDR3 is CASSDFGQVSNYGYTF. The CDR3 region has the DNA TGTGCCAGCAGCGACTTCGGACAGGTGTCTAACTATGGCTACACCTTC.

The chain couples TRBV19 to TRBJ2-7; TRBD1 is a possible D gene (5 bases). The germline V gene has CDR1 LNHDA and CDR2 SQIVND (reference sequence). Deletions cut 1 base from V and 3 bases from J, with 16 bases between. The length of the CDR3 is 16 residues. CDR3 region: CASSIVYRQRSYEQYF. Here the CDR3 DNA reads TGTGCCAGTAGTATAGTTTATCGACAGAGGAGCTACGAGCAGTACTTC.

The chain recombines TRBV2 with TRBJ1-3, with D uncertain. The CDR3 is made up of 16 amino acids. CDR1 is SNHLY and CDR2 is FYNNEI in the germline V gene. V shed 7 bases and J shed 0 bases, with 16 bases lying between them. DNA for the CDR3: TGTGCCAGCACAAGCGGGATACTATTCTCTGGAAACACCATATATTTT. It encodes CASTSGILFSGNTIYF.

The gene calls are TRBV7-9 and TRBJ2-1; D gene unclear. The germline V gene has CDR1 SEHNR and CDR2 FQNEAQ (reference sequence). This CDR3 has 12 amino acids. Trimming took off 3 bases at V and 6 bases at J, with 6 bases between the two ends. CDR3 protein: CASSLDVNEQFF. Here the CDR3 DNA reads TGTGCCAGCAGCTTGGACGTCAATGAGCAGTTCTTC.